The 6 T cell receptor beta chains given below trace back to one sample, sequenced in a study of human T cells and chemical hapten exposure (TCRdb year 2021). The library was generated by RACE. TCRdb lists the instrument as NextSeq 500. The public sequencing data were trimmed at Q25 with fastp and processed into clonotypes with MiXCR by TCRdb, which kept only in-frame beta chains. Each record represents a unique CDR3 protein, reported with the most common genes and DNA among its rows. The sample table holds 100,000 or so distinct CDR3 sequences, of which less than 40% were seen once. The ten largest clones take up about 2.9% of the sample. The time point label on this specimen signifies: patch test 3, about 24 weeks after DPC sensitization. According to the study, the label for this sample's treatment or condition signals: therapeutic diphenylcyclopropenone sensitization with weekly scalp DPC. The source was whole blood, collected in connection with sensitization to the hapten diphenylcyclopropenone (DPC). These receptors originate from a man aged 40-49 years with alopecia areata. Some clones in this sample may be carry-over from other donors' samples.

This chain uses TRBV6-2 or TRBV6-3 with TRBJ2-5; no clear D. V was cut by 4 bases and J by 2 bases, with 17 bases left in between. The germline V gene has CDR1 MNHEY and CDR2 SVGEGT. This CDR3 is 16 amino acids long. The CDR3 DNA reads TGTGCCAGCAGTTCCCAACCTGCGTGGGTGCAAGAGACCCAGTACTTC. Protein: CASSSQPAWVQETQYF.

The chain's CDR3 is CASSPRLAGVNTDTQYF. CDR3 DNA sequence: TGCGCCAGCAGCCCTCGACTAGCGGGAGTTAACACAGATACGCAGTATTTT. V and J are TRBV5-1 and TRBJ2-3; 12 bases map to TRBD2. Germline V gene lookup returns CDR1 SGHRS and CDR2 YFSETQ. CDR3 length equals 17 residues. Losses at the gene ends were 4 bases for V and 2 bases for J; bases not matched to a gene: 8.

The CDR3 coding sequence is TGCAGCGTTGAAGGAGCGGGAGGGGGCACCGGGGAGCTGTTTTTT. Its protein is CSVEGAGGGTGELFF. The chain employs TRBV29-1 and TRBJ2-2; 10 positions match TRBD2. Losses at the gene ends were 1 base for V and 4 bases for J; bases not matched to a gene: 3. The CDR3 covers 15 residues. CDR1 is SQVTM, CDR2 ANQGSEA, per germline.

This chain links TRBV12-3 or TRBV12-4 with TRBJ2-3, with 7 bases that match TRBD2. The CDR3 is made up of 14 amino acids. The trim removed 5 bases at V and 6 bases at J, leaving 8 bases unmatched. CDR3 nucleotide sequence: TGTGCCAGCAGTCAAGCGGGGCTCGGGGATACGCAGTATTTT. Amino acids: CASSQAGLGDTQYF.

This clonotype was detected only once. J is TRBJ1-2 and V is TRBV12-3 or TRBV12-4; TRBD1 matches at 9 bases. V dropped 5 bases and J dropped 3; count of bases not matched to a gene: 4. CDR3 length equals 14 residues. CDR3 in amino acids: CASSPWTGDYGYTF. DNA of the CDR3: TGTGCCAGCAGTCCCTGGACAGGGGACTATGGCTACACCTTC.

The J gene is TRBJ2-2, the V gene TRBV27; 7 bases are shared with TRBD2. Germline V lookup: CDR1 MNHEY, CDR2 SMNVEV (reference sequence). CDR3 size: 16 residues. The V gene end was trimmed by 5 bases and the J gene end by 1 base; junction bases not matched to a gene: 7. CDR3 in DNA: TGTGCCAGCAGTCCAGCGGGGAGGGAGAACACCGGGGAGCTGTTTTTT. This sequence encodes CASSPAGRENTGELFF.